The T cell receptor beta chain described here comes from a study of T-cell reconstitution after alpha-beta-depleted transplantation in children. The junction had 11 bases not matched to a gene; V was cut back by 0 bases and J by 4 bases. This CDR3 has 17 residues. Germline lookup yields CDR1 SGHRS and CDR2 YFSETQ. The authors prepared the TCRbeta library with unique molecular identifiers. TCRdb reprocessed the PCR reads with MiXCR, giving one entry per CDR3 protein. The sample has hundreds of thousands of distinct CDR3 sequences, roughly a tenth seen once; the top ten hold 4% to 5%. This clonotype came up a few times.

This clonotype was obtained from a human donor who donated a stem cell graft to a child with acute myeloid leukemia. The sample here was PBMCs from the stem cell graft donor, taken from the stem cell graft. The chain joins TRBV5-1 to TRBJ1-1; the match to TRBD1 covers 8 bases. CDR3 in DNA: TGCGCCAGCAGCTTGGCCCCACAGGGGGAAGGCGGCACTGAAGCTTTCTTT. Translation gives CASSLAPQGEGGTEAFF.